The clone carrying this T cell receptor beta chain was seen only once. This sample was included in a study of blood T cell repertoires in COVID-19. Across the study: COVID-19 samples collected from the United States, Italy and Spain covered acute and convalescent phases.

Trimming took off 5 bases at V and 7 bases at J, with 11 bases between the two ends. CDR3 length: 12 amino acids. Per germline, CDR1 MDHEN and CDR2 SYDVKM. The authors' processing: Using reference gene primer amplification, nucleated cell counts were estimated. Repertoires were generated with immunoSEQ multiplex PCR, while TCRdb's copy carries only in-frame clones and drops some. V and J calls plus clone size are reproduced from that table; the DNA served to infer D and trimming. The sample has under 140,000 clones, about 79% seen once. The chain carries TRBV28 and TRBJ1-1; no clear D. Specimen: peripheral blood. This receptor was taken from an elderly woman with active or convalescent COVID-19. The CDR3 bases are TGTGCCAGCAGTCTAGCATACAGTGAAGCTTTCTTT. Its protein product is CASSLAYSEAFF.